This is a list of T cell receptor beta chains from one sample in a study of blood T cell repertoires in COVID-19. The table came from immunoSEQ multiplex PCR; TCRdb's copy has only in-frame clones and leaves some out. The sample records under 300,000 clones, around 86% being singletons. Sequenced: peripheral blood. These TCRs come from a man aged 18 to 35 with active or convalescent COVID-19. Both conserved end residues are part of each CDR3. The order of the fields is V gene, clone size, J gene, D gene, CDR3 protein, CDR3 DNA. A D gene is named only where the DNA matches it firmly. Size is omitted from some rows. Given values are once, few, many or a class for expanded clones.

v_gene: TRBV29-1; abundance: .; j_gene: TRBJ1-1; d_gene: .; CDR3aa: CSWSTGSSEAFF; CDR3nt: TGCAGCTGGTCAACGGGGTCGTCTGAAGCTTTCTTT
v_gene: TRBV6-2/TRBV6-3; abundance: .; j_gene: TRBJ2-1; d_gene: .; CDR3aa: CASSIRGSLYNEQFF; CDR3nt: TGTGCCAGTAGCATCCGGGGTTCCCTCTACAATGAGCAGTTCTTC
v_gene: TRBV5-6; abundance: .; j_gene: TRBJ2-3; d_gene: .; CDR3aa: CASSANLDTQYF; CDR3nt: TGTGCCAGCAGCGCAAACTTAGATACGCAGTATTTT
v_gene: TRBV6-2/TRBV6-3; abundance: .; j_gene: TRBJ2-3; d_gene: TRBD2; CDR3aa: CASSYREGRTDTQYF; CDR3nt: TGTGCCAGCAGTTACAGGGAGGGCCGCACAGATACGCAGTATTTT
v_gene: TRBV5-1; abundance: once; j_gene: TRBJ2-3; d_gene: TRBD2; CDR3aa: CASSLVRSGDSTDTQYF; CDR3nt: TGCGCCAGCAGCTTGGTCCGTAGCGGGGATAGCACAGATACGCAGTATTTT
v_gene: TRBV18; abundance: .; j_gene: TRBJ1-4; d_gene: .; CDR3aa: CASSPFETNEKLFF; CDR3nt: TGTGCCAGCTCACCCTTCGAGACTAATGAAAAACTGTTTTTT
v_gene: TRBV7-2; abundance: .; j_gene: TRBJ2-1; d_gene: TRBD2; CDR3aa: CASRRAAAGYNEQFF; CDR3nt: TGTGCCAGCAGACGTGCGGCAGCGGGATACAATGAGCAGTTCTTC
v_gene: TRBV28; abundance: .; j_gene: TRBJ2-7; d_gene: .; CDR3aa: CASTPSGYHDEQYF; CDR3nt: TGTGCCAGCACCCCTTCAGGCTACCACGACGAGCAGTACTTC
v_gene: TRBV7-4; abundance: .; j_gene: TRBJ2-5; d_gene: .; CDR3aa: CASSLQETQYF; CDR3nt: TGTGCCAGCAGCTTGCAGGAGACCCAGTACTTC
v_gene: TRBV5-4; abundance: .; j_gene: TRBJ2-7; d_gene: .; CDR3aa: CASSSRLSNYEQYF; CDR3nt: TGTGCCAGCAGCTCTCGACTCTCGAACTACGAGCAGTACTTC
v_gene: TRBV6-5; abundance: .; j_gene: TRBJ1-2; d_gene: .; CDR3aa: CASRDGVYGYTF; CDR3nt: TGTGCCAGCAGGGACGGGGTCTATGGCTACACCTTC
v_gene: TRBV2; abundance: .; j_gene: TRBJ1-2; d_gene: TRBD1; CDR3aa: CASTGQGPYYGYTF; CDR3nt: TGTGCCAGCACGGGACAGGGGCCATACTATGGCTACACCTTC
v_gene: TRBV10-1; abundance: .; j_gene: TRBJ2-2; d_gene: .; CDR3aa: CASSAQGGTGELFF; CDR3nt: TGCGCCAGCAGTGCACAGGGGGGGACCGGGGAGCTGTTTTTT
v_gene: TRBV5-5; abundance: .; j_gene: TRBJ1-4; d_gene: .; CDR3aa: CASSPGEGWFEKLFF; CDR3nt: TGTGCCAGCAGCCCAGGGGAGGGTTGGTTTGAAAAACTGTTTTTT
v_gene: TRBV9; abundance: .; j_gene: TRBJ2-7; d_gene: TRBD2; CDR3aa: CASSEASGTYEQYF; CDR3nt: TGTGCCAGCAGCGAGGCTAGCGGGACCTACGAGCAGTACTTC
v_gene: TRBV7-2; abundance: .; j_gene: TRBJ1-2; d_gene: .; CDR3aa: CASSLFENGYTF; CDR3nt: TGTGCCAGCAGCTTATTTGAGAATGGCTACACCTTC
v_gene: TRBV10-2; abundance: once; j_gene: TRBJ2-5; d_gene: .; CDR3aa: CASSEWRESQYF; CDR3nt: TGCGCCAGCAGTGAATGGAGGGAGTCCCAGTACTTC
v_gene: TRBV14; abundance: .; j_gene: TRBJ2-3; d_gene: TRBD2; CDR3aa: CASSQDTSGRARDTQYF; CDR3nt: TGTGCCAGCAGCCAAGATACTAGCGGGAGGGCAAGAGATACGCAGTATTTT
v_gene: TRBV5-6; abundance: few; j_gene: TRBJ2-7; d_gene: TRBD2; CDR3aa: CASSSGGEQYF; CDR3nt: TGTGCCAGCAGCTCGGGGGGCGAGCAGTACTTC
v_gene: TRBV18; abundance: .; j_gene: TRBJ2-6; d_gene: TRBD1; CDR3aa: CASSPGTGGAGANVLTF; CDR3nt: TGTGCCAGCTCACCCGGGACAGGGGGCGCTGGGGCCAACGTCCTGACTTTC
v_gene: TRBV27; abundance: .; j_gene: TRBJ1-5; d_gene: .; CDR3aa: CASSSGNSGNQPQHF; CDR3nt: TGTGCCAGCAGTTCAGGGAACTCGGGCAATCAGCCCCAGCATTTT
v_gene: TRBV5-1; abundance: .; j_gene: TRBJ2-3; d_gene: .; CDR3aa: CASSLVGQGRGVDTQYF; CDR3nt: TGCGCCAGCAGCTTGGTGGGACAAGGCCGGGGTGTGGATACGCAGTATTTT
v_gene: TRBV15; abundance: once; j_gene: TRBJ1-1; d_gene: .; CDR3aa: CATSRSDYSVTEAFF; CDR3nt: TGTGCCACCAGCAGATCGGACTATTCGGTCACTGAAGCTTTCTTT
v_gene: TRBV5-4; abundance: .; j_gene: TRBJ2-1; d_gene: TRBD2; CDR3aa: CASSPSGRADNEQFF; CDR3nt: TGTGCCAGCAGTCCCAGCGGGAGGGCCGACAATGAGCAGTTCTTC
v_gene: TRBV28; abundance: .; j_gene: TRBJ1-2; d_gene: TRBD1; CDR3aa: CASSFGGGAGYTF; CDR3nt: TGTGCCAGCAGTTTCGGAGGGGGCGCTGGCTACACCTTC
v_gene: TRBV6-5; abundance: .; j_gene: TRBJ2-5; d_gene: TRBD2; CDR3aa: CASSYMGLAVQETQYF; CDR3nt: TGTGCCAGCAGTTACATGGGACTAGCGGTTCAAGAGACCCAGTACTTC
v_gene: TRBV18; abundance: .; j_gene: TRBJ2-3; d_gene: TRBD1; CDR3aa: CASSPRDSSTDTQYF; CDR3nt: TGTGCCAGCTCACCACGGGACAGCTCCACAGATACGCAGTATTTT
v_gene: TRBV4-1; abundance: .; j_gene: TRBJ2-5; d_gene: .; CDR3aa: CASSPDYREETQYF; CDR3nt: TGCGCCAGCAGCCCGGATTACAGGGAAGAGACCCAGTACTTC
v_gene: TRBV6-5; abundance: .; j_gene: TRBJ2-1; d_gene: TRBD1; CDR3aa: CASSTTGGSEQFF; CDR3nt: TGTGCCAGCAGCACTACAGGGGGTAGTGAGCAGTTCTTC
v_gene: TRBV3-1/TRBV3-2; abundance: once; j_gene: TRBJ2-3; d_gene: .; CDR3aa: CASSQGRGDTQYF; CDR3nt: TGTGCCAGCAGCCAAGGTAGGGGGGATACGCAGTATTTT
v_gene: TRBV2; abundance: .; j_gene: TRBJ2-1; d_gene: TRBD2; CDR3aa: CANAGTSVINEQFF; CDR3nt: TGTGCCAACGCCGGGACTAGCGTTATTAATGAGCAGTTCTTC
v_gene: TRBV28; abundance: .; j_gene: TRBJ2-7; d_gene: .; CDR3aa: CASRPVASFLYEQYF; CDR3nt: TGTGCCAGCAGACCCGTAGCATCCTTCCTCTACGAGCAGTACTTC
v_gene: TRBV4-2; abundance: .; j_gene: TRBJ2-5; d_gene: TRBD2; CDR3aa: CASSQDSRLAYSEETQYF; CDR3nt: TGTGCCAGCAGCCAAGATTCCAGACTAGCGTATTCGGAAGAGACCCAGTACTTC
v_gene: TRBV6-5; abundance: .; j_gene: TRBJ2-5; d_gene: TRBD2; CDR3aa: CASSSDVRGVTQYF; CDR3nt: TGTGCCAGCAGTTCAGATGTACGGGGGGTGACCCAGTACTTC
v_gene: TRBV19; abundance: .; j_gene: TRBJ1-6; d_gene: TRBD1; CDR3aa: CASSIERQGARSPLHF; CDR3nt: TGTGCCAGTAGTATAGAACGACAGGGGGCTAGATCACCCCTCCACTTT
v_gene: TRBV12-3/TRBV12-4; abundance: once; j_gene: TRBJ1-4; d_gene: .; CDR3aa: CASTNDRNEKLFF; CDR3nt: TGTGCCAGCACTAATGACAGAAATGAAAAACTGTTTTTT
v_gene: TRBV24-1; abundance: once; j_gene: TRBJ2-7; d_gene: TRBD2; CDR3aa: CATSAAGAYEQYF; CDR3nt: TGTGCCACCAGTGCCGCGGGGGCCTACGAGCAGTACTTC
v_gene: TRBV2; abundance: .; j_gene: TRBJ1-1; d_gene: TRBD1; CDR3aa: CASSEQGAHNTEAFF; CDR3nt: TGTGCCAGCAGTGAACAGGGGGCGCACAACACTGAAGCTTTCTTT
v_gene: TRBV28; abundance: .; j_gene: TRBJ1-6; d_gene: .; CDR3aa: CASIAAVNSPLHF; CDR3nt: TGTGCCAGCATAGCGGCAGTAAATTCACCCCTCCACTTT
v_gene: TRBV19; abundance: .; j_gene: TRBJ1-5; d_gene: TRBD1; CDR3aa: CASSVRDSDVFPQHF; CDR3nt: TGTGCCAGTAGTGTCCGGGACAGCGATGTTTTTCCCCAGCATTTT
v_gene: TRBV19; abundance: .; j_gene: TRBJ2-7; d_gene: .; CDR3aa: CASTKREEQYF; CDR3nt: TGTGCCAGTACCAAACGGGAGGAGCAGTACTTC